Shown below are 8 T cell receptor beta chains from a single sample sequenced in a study of cytomegalovirus exposure and HLA in healthy donors. Clones were read by immunoSEQ multiplex PCR, and TCRdb kept only the in-frame ones, dropping some. This table holds some 120,000 clones, under 90% found once. Material for sequencing was PBMCs. The receptors were gathered from a man under 40 in good health and CMV-seronegative.

The gene calls are TRBV7-2 and TRBJ1-6, with unresolved D. This CDR3 spans 15 amino acids. The ends were cut back, 1 base at V and 7 bases at J, with 11 bases in the middle. CDR1 and CDR2 from the germline V gene are SGHTA and FQGNSA. The DNA for the CDR3 is TGTGCCAGCAGCTTAGTATCCCAGCGGAATTCACCCCTCCACTTT. This codes for CASSLVSQRNSPLHF.

The rearrangement uses TRBV25-1 and TRBJ1-2, with 7 bases lining up with TRBD1. Trimming cost V 8 bases and J 0 bases; bases outside gene matches: 9. The CDR3 is 15 amino acids. CDR1 and CDR2 (germline): MGHDK, SYGVNS. Here the CDR3 reads CASYPSGQANYGYTF. The CDR3 region has the DNA TGTGCCAGCTATCCTTCCGGACAGGCTAACTATGGCTACACCTTC.

V gene TRBV7-2 combines with J gene TRBJ2-1, with D hard to call. Germline lookup yields CDR1 SGHTA and CDR2 FQGNSA. V was trimmed by 7 bases and J by 10 bases, leaving 11 bases between them. The CDR3 loop spans 11 amino acids. The CDR3 coding sequence is TGTGCCAGCACCTCCGGGTTAGAGCAGTTCTTC. Its protein product is CASTSGLEQFF.

The chain uses TRBV7-9 and TRBJ2-3, with D perhaps TRBD2 (5 bases). Trimming took 2 bases from V and 6 from J, leaving 6 bases between them. This CDR3 has 12 residues. The germline V gene has CDR1 SEHNR and CDR2 FQNEAQ (reference sequence). CDR3 loop: CASSLSGDTQYF. For the CDR3, the DNA is TGTGCCAGCAGCTTATCGGGGGATACGCAGTATTTT.

The rearrangement uses TRBV13 and TRBJ1-2; D not resolved. V lost 0 bases to trimming and J lost 4 bases, with 3 bases between them. The CDR3 is 12 amino acids. CDR1 PRHDT and CDR2 FYEKMQ come from the germline V gene (reference sequence). Written as DNA, the CDR3 is TGTGCCAGCAGCTTAGGCGTCTATGGCTACACCTTC. It encodes CASSLGVYGYTF.

V and J are TRBV9 and TRBJ2-1, with 16 bases aligning to TRBD2. CDR3 length equals 18 residues. After removal of 3 bases from V and 1 base from J, the junction contained 4 bases not matched to a gene. CDR1 SGDLS and CDR2 YYNGEE come from the germline V gene. Here the CDR3 DNA reads TGTGCCAGCAGCGCCGGGACTAGCGGGGGGGGATCCTACAATGAGCAGTTCTTC. Its protein product is CASSAGTSGGGSYNEQFF.

This chain joins TRBV6-5 and TRBJ1-3; D uncertain. Per the germline V gene, CDR1 is MNHEY and CDR2 is SVGAGI. V lost 4 bases and J lost 0, with 7 bases in between. The CDR3 has 14 residues. The CDR3: CASSSRSSGNTIYF. Written as DNA, the CDR3 is TGTGCCAGCAGTTCCCGCAGCTCTGGAAACACCATATATTTT.

The chain joins TRBV9 to TRBJ2-7, with a tentative D call TRBD2 (7 bases). CDR1 and CDR2 (germline): SGDLS, YYNGEE. The CDR3 consists of 13 residues. Trimming removed 4 bases from V and 4 bases from J, with 12 bases in between. The DNA of the CDR3 is TGTGCCAGCAGCCTCCGGGGGGCTTACGAGCAGTACTTC. Encoded protein: CASSLRGAYEQYF.